This is a list of T cell receptor beta chains from one sample in a study of cytomegalovirus exposure and HLA in healthy donors. Measured with immunoSEQ multiplex PCR; TCRdb has only the in-frame clones, and not every one. This table has around 65,000 clones, around 72% appearing once. Specimen: PBMCs. These receptor sequences come from a woman in her 30s in good health and CMV-seropositive. Both conserved end residues are part of each CDR3. Fields, in order: D gene, V gene, clone size, J gene, CDR3 protein, CDR3 DNA. The D gene is left open where the match is weak. The size of a clone is reported for some rows only, either as once, few or many, or as a class for expanded clones.

-	TRBV2	-	TRBJ1-2	CASITRGGWDGYTF	TGTGCCAGCATCACGCGGGGGGGTTGGGATGGCTACACCTTC
TRBD2	TRBV20-1	-	TRBJ2-3	CSAERESQYF	TGCAGTGCCGAGCGGGAGTCGCAGTATTTT
-	TRBV7-9	few	TRBJ1-1	CASSLDRVAFF	TGTGCCAGCAGCTTAGATAGAGTAGCTTTCTTT
-	TRBV14	-	TRBJ1-2	CASSPRGGSGYTF	TGTGCCAGCAGCCCAAGGGGCGGGAGCGGCTACACCTTC
TRBD2	TRBV30	-	TRBJ2-5	CAWMASGKETQYF	TGTGCCTGGATGGCTAGCGGAAAAGAGACCCAGTACTTC
-	TRBV12-5	-	TRBJ2-1	CASGLGGRDEQFF	TGTGCTAGTGGTTTGGGGGGCAGGGATGAGCAGTTCTTC
-	TRBV9	-	TRBJ2-7	CASSVGEGFSYEQYF	TGTGCCAGCAGCGTAGGTGAGGGCTTCTCCTACGAGCAGTACTTC
TRBD2	TRBV28	-	TRBJ2-7	CASRPTGGLGSYEQYF	TGTGCCAGCAGACCGACGGGAGGCCTCGGGTCGTACGAGCAGTACTTC
-	TRBV5-1	-	TRBJ2-1	CASSPKLAGTDNEQFF	TGCGCCAGCAGCCCGAAACTAGCCGGCACGGACAATGAGCAGTTCTTC
-	TRBV2	-	TRBJ2-1	CASSDLRLKQFF	TGTGCCAGCAGTGATTTGCGCCTAAAGCAGTTCTTC
-	TRBV14	-	TRBJ2-6	CASTNSGANVLTF	TGTGCCAGCACCAACTCTGGGGCCAACGTCCTGACTTTC
TRBD1	TRBV5-1	-	TRBJ1-2	CASTPPGTVYGYTF	TGCGCCAGCACCCCCCCGGGGACAGTCTATGGCTACACCTTC
TRBD1	TRBV28	-	TRBJ1-2	CASSSPGQGRYGYTF	TGTGCCAGCAGTAGTCCGGGACAGGGACGCTATGGCTACACCTTC
-	TRBV7-8	-	TRBJ2-5	CASSRPQETQYF	TGTGCCAGCAGCCGTCCTCAAGAGACCCAGTACTTC
-	TRBV6-5	few	TRBJ1-3	CASGWGGGNTIYF	TGTGCCAGCGGTTGGGGGGGAGGAAACACCATATATTTT
-	TRBV29-1	-	TRBJ2-7	CSVEAPGASYEQYF	TGCAGCGTTGAGGCGCCAGGGGCTTCCTACGAGCAGTACTTC
-	TRBV29-1	few	TRBJ2-7	CSVELDNYEQYF	TGCAGCGTTGAACTAGATAACTACGAGCAGTACTTC
TRBD1	TRBV2	few	TRBJ1-1	CASTWTETPRGTEAFF	TGTGCCAGCACCTGGACTGAAACTCCCAGGGGGACTGAAGCTTTCTTT
-	TRBV5-7	-	TRBJ1-2	CASSLFRGWGSRKHYGYTF	TGTGCCAGCAGCTTGTTCCGTGGGTGGGGCAGCCGGAAGCACTATGGCTACACCTTC
TRBD1	TRBV18	-	TRBJ2-2	CASSVDRVDTGELFF	TGTGCCAGCTCAGTCGACAGGGTGGACACCGGGGAGCTGTTTTTT
-	TRBV29-1	-	TRBJ2-7	CSVLTSSYEQYF	TGCAGCGTTCTTACTTCCTCCTACGAGCAGTACTTC
TRBD1	TRBV19	-	TRBJ2-2	CASIGQGASTGELFF	TGTGCCAGTATCGGACAGGGGGCGAGCACCGGGGAGCTGTTTTTT
-	TRBV29-1	-	TRBJ1-2	CSVDRGGANYGYTF	TGCAGCGTTGATCGCGGGGGAGCTAACTATGGCTACACCTTC
-	TRBV5-1	few	TRBJ2-1	CASSLSPQGEQFF	TGCGCCAGCAGCTTGAGTCCCCAGGGTGAGCAGTTCTTC
-	TRBV30	-	TRBJ2-7	CAWSFPGEQYF	TGTGCCTGGAGTTTCCCCGGGGAGCAGTACTTC
-	TRBV18	-	TRBJ1-4	CASSPLAGSTNEKLFF	TGTGCCAGCTCACCACTGGCAGGGTCGACTAATGAAAAACTGTTTTTT
TRBD2	TRBV6-6	-	TRBJ2-5	CASSSGTRFQETQYF	TGTGCCAGCAGTTCGGGGACTAGGTTTCAAGAGACCCAGTACTTC
TRBD2	TRBV29-1	-	TRBJ2-5	CSVGTSGRWETQYF	TGCAGCGTGGGGACTAGCGGGAGGTGGGAGACCCAGTACTTC
-	TRBV30	-	TRBJ2-4	CAWSDSIIQYF	TGTGCCTGGTCAGACAGTATCATTCAGTACTTC
TRBD1	TRBV6-5	few	TRBJ2-7	CASSPGQGKYEQYF	TGTGCCAGCAGTCCGGGACAGGGGAAATACGAGCAGTACTTC
-	TRBV7-8	-	TRBJ1-2	CASSLGTQLANYGYTF	TGTGCCAGCAGCTTAGGGACACAGTTAGCTAACTATGGCTACACCTTC
TRBD2	TRBV5-4	-	TRBJ2-7	CASSSGTSGTYEQYF	TGTGCCAGCAGCTCCGGGACTAGCGGAACGTACGAGCAGTACTTC
-	TRBV5-1	-	TRBJ2-7	CASSFLTASYEQYF	TGCGCCAGCAGCTTCCTGACAGCATCCTACGAGCAATACTTC
TRBD2	TRBV11-2	-	TRBJ2-3	CASSLRTSGTLDTQYF	TGTGCCAGCAGCTTACGGACTAGCGGGACATTAGATACGCAGTATTTT
-	TRBV27	-	TRBJ2-3	CASSPGTLRPDTQYF	TGTGCCAGCAGCCCCGGGACACTGAGACCAGATACGCAGTATTTT
-	TRBV2	-	TRBJ1-2	CASRIGYSNYGYTF	TGTGCCAGCAGGATCGGGTACTCTAACTATGGCTACACCTTC
-	TRBV7-3	-	TRBJ2-2	CASSSPYGELFF	TGTGCCAGCAGCTCCCCTTACGGGGAGCTGTTTTTT